This T cell receptor (beta chain) was obtained from a study of cytomegalovirus exposure and HLA in healthy donors (dated by TCRdb to 2016 to 2017). For context, the study as a whole: In an earlier analysis of some 610 of the donors, about 270 Gb of sequence data and 120 million or so unique TCR beta sequences from approximately 180 million T cells were reported. Among 300 to 500 genotyped donors of the cohort, an average of roughly 230,000 unique TCR beta nucleotide sequences was sequenced per donor, of which about 18% were non-productive. A later analysis re-examined previously published TCR beta repertoires from around 670 donors and added high-resolution HLA genotyping to investigate patterns of TCR occurrence. Using immunosequencing, the study profiled T cell repertoires from fewer than 850 subjects and related those repertoires to cytomegalovirus serostatus. Along with the 666-subject first cohort, a separate validation cohort of some 130 different subjects was used. To predict cytomegalovirus infection status, the study combined high-throughput TCR immunosequencing, statistical association of individual TCRs with disease status, and machine learning. The number of donors typed differed by locus, with 629-630 for A, B, C, DRB1 and DQB1, around 500 for DQA1, 600 to 610 for DPA1, and under 490 for DPB1. An earlier analysis of roughly 580 of the donors used high-throughput TCR beta sequencing to judge whether each TCR beta V gene segment behaved as functional or pseudogenic. All discovery cohort repertoires had been generated on a single sequencing platform. Donor age, sex, ethnicity and CMV serostatus were compiled alongside the repertoire data. Of the 300 to 450 genotyped donors, 65% to 90% were placed in the genetic ancestry cluster associated with self-reported Caucasian donors. A later genetic analysis took genome-wide SNP genotypes for about 65% of the 666 donors and used that subset as a discovery cohort. The study aimed to test whether signatures of past pathogen exposure could be identified by cataloging public T cell receptors. Roughly 5 DR-DQ haplotypes were handled as single units for association and clustering, since linkage in the cohort was strong. Class I and class II HLA loci were covered by the typing at four-digit resolution. Rather than using new phenotypic data, the later analysis identified candidate immune exposures from TCR beta sequences and from how often those sequences occurred across donors. An early release that covered about 640 HLA-typed donors contained 300 to 350 gigabases of sequencing data and tens of millions of unique TCR sequences.

The research as a whole found: Because some donors lacked HLA typing at each locus, the association tests relied only on the typed subset. The classifier was reported to diagnose cytomegalovirus status with high specificity and sensitivity in both the original cohort and the validation cohort. Correlated functional status among segregating V segments might be attributable to linkage disequilibrium, but an unknown experimental factor could not be ruled out. According to a later genetic analysis, donors in an Asian-associated ancestry cluster had fewer N-insertions in productive TCRs than the roughly 670-donor mean. A further reported finding was that TCR beta sequences accurately predicted the HLA-A and HLA-B alleles for most subjects in the first cohort. Assigning TCR associations to individual alleles was difficult when HLA alleles, especially DR and DQ, strongly co-occurred. A cluster of highly shared sequence variants was judged likely to be a technical artifact of the sequencing pipeline. The study gave a list of some 150 TCR beta chains associated with cytomegalovirus. According to a later analysis, TCR association rates differed among HLA loci, with DRB1 alleles showing the most associated TCRs and HLA-C alleles showing the fewest. Compared with equally common non-associated chains, HLA-associated TCR beta chains in a later analysis were more clonally expanded and had lower generation probabilities. Most CMV-associated TCR beta chains appeared to be HLA-restricted in a later analysis, and the HLA associations seemed to be driven largely by CMV exposure. A later analysis reported that several top co-occurrence clusters appeared linked to parvovirus B19, influenza, CMV and Epstein-Barr virus. At a false discovery rate of 0.05, a later analysis linked under 20,000 TCR beta sequences to specific HLA alleles. A few of the identified cytomegalovirus-associated TCR beta chains were confirmed in vitro to be specific for cytomegalovirus antigens. Only TCR beta chains were sequenced in this cohort, and the absence of alpha or paired-chain data limited detectable features. Across donors, most TCR sequences were observed very rarely, whereas some public TCRs were present in many individuals. For the cohort, immune exposure information was limited to CMV serostatus. Because counts were too low, roughly 18 rarely observed V segments, including chromosome 9 orphons, were left out of the earlier analysis of a few hundred of the donors. The authors suggested that the approach could potentially be generalized to other disease states and immunological phenotypes. Some IMGT-functional V segments, including TRBV6-2 and TRBV6-3, could not be told apart with the 87-base-pair reads, so those segments were excluded. Broadly in line with IMGT annotations, most TCR beta V segments showed up in productive rearrangements about 90% or about 30% of the time in an earlier analysis of approximately 640 of the donors. V-gene and J-gene trimming of TCR beta chains was associated with a missense DCLRE1C variant in a later genetic analysis, and the association was replicated in an independent cohort. Sequencing depth was assumed to be roughly uniform across donors in the presence/absence analyses, though that assumption may not hold.

In its sample, this clone was seen a few times. Its antigen is still unknown. Nothing much larger sits one base from this clone, and base qualities are not available. V ends up 0 bases short and J 8 bases short, with an unmatched junction base count of 15. Via the germline V gene, CDR1 is SGHNT and CDR2 YENEEA. Spanning cysteine to phenylalanine, the CDR3 consists of 18 amino acids. The retained sequence is limited to the CDR3, 54 bases, with the frame set at the first base. The library relied on the immunoSEQ multiplex PCR assay. For the multiplex PCR, a mixture combining 60 forward primers for TCR Vbeta segments and 13 reverse primers for TCR Jbeta segments was used. Amplification of the CDR3 region of rearranged TCR beta genes was performed with a multiplex PCR assay on genomic DNA. The Illumina HiSeq System was used to sequence the amplified TCR beta libraries as 87-base-pair reads. The original pipeline was this. Across the roughly 640 repertoires, a later analysis counted 78 million or so unique TCR beta chains, approximately 10 million of which were shared by at least two donors. Raw reads were error-corrected and collapsed into unique sequences by a nearest-neighbor algorithm in which closely related sequences were merged to remove PCR and sequencing errors. CDR3 sequences were aligned to IMGT reference sequences to assign V, D and J gene segments. Each retained sequence needed at least a six-nucleotide match to both a V gene segment and a J gene segment. Rearrangements were classified as productive when the CDR3 lacked stop codons and remained in frame with V and J, and all other rearrangements were classified as non-productive. CDR3 was defined according to IMGT convention as the region running from the second conserved V-encoded cysteine to the conserved J-encoded phenylalanine. The earlier analysis of about 620 of the donors excluded sequences that lacked an unambiguous match to a single V gene segment. In an earlier analysis of some 590 of the donors, V segments were called functional above 56.7% productive rearrangements and were called segregating when the between-donor standard deviation exceeded 5%. A statistical classification framework was built to diagnose cytomegalovirus status from the catalog of TCR beta chain sequences. A later analysis assigned V and J genes by comparing TCR nucleotide sequences with IMGT/GENE-DB human TR gene sequences. In a later analysis, CDR3 sequences and most-parsimonious VDJ recombination scenarios were assigned using the TCRdist pipeline. In a later analysis, every TCR beta chain was defined by the combination of its CDR3 amino acid sequence and its V-gene family, and reads without a unique V-gene family were dropped. As a way to deal with suspected cross-contamination and a sequencing artifact, a later analysis dropped roughly 620 nucleotide sequences that were highly shared and had low generation probability. In a later analysis, a clonal expansion index for each public chain was calculated from normalized within-repertoire ranks of inferred template counts. A later analysis computed generation probabilities with a VDJ recombination model fitted to out-of-frame rearrangements, and checked the results against IGoR. Hypergeometric tests were used in a later analysis to score TCR-TCR, TCR-HLA and TCR-CMV co-occurrence, with a repertoire-size bias correction applied to the TCR pairs. False discovery rates were estimated in a later analysis by permuting HLA or CMV assignments 20 times. In a later analysis, co-occurring TCRs were grouped with DBSCAN, and TCRdist sequence similarity was added when clustering was performed within HLA-allele-positive subsets. Repertoires with fewer than 30,000 or more than 120,000 public chains, plus five repertoires with anomalous nucleotide sharing, were excluded from co-occurrence clustering. What TCRdb holds here is the immuneACCESS table cut down to in-frame rearrangements. Part of the clones is not present; checked against another copy, under half of the missing clones reflect an unresolved V gene, and the others are unexplained. That table gives V, J and clone size, and the DNA gave D and trimming. The sample table lists roughly 150,000 clones, around 72% of them with a count of one. 1.2% to 1.5% of the sample lies in the top ten.

The cohort consisted of hundreds of healthy bone marrow donors. At the time of sampling, every cohort member was nominally healthy, though immune exposures that went unrecorded were likely present. The donor was CMV seronegative and belonged to the group of approximately 320 seronegative cohort members. A peripheral blood sample was collected from each donor, and TCR beta sequencing was performed on peripheral blood mononuclear cells. Genomic DNA extraction from the blood cell samples was performed with the Qiagen DNeasy Blood Extraction Kit. The specimen sequenced was PBMCs. This clonotype was obtained from a man aged 18 to 29 in good health and CMV-seronegative. Recombination linked TRBV11-3 to TRBJ2-1; TRBD2 lines up with 8 middle nucleotides. The base sequence is TGTGCCAGCAGCTTAGATCAAGGGGGGACTAGTGAATATCATGAGCAGTTCTTC. Its protein reads: CASSLDQGGTSEYHEQFF.